Listed here are 28 T cell receptor beta chains from one sample, sequenced in a study of early T cells in non-severe SARS-CoV-2 infection. TCRdb passed the 5' RACE reads through MiXCR, listing each CDR3 protein once. The table includes tens of thousands of distinct CDR3 sequences, 8% to 9.5% detected once. Sequencing input: whole blood. Source of these receptors: an adult who was a healthcare worker with PCR-confirmed SARS-CoV-2 infection or an uninfected control (not recorded which).

Ten or more counts support this clonotype. V is TRBV29-1 and J is TRBJ2-1, with D unclear. The CDR3 runs 12 residues. Trimming pared 2 bases from V and 6 bases from J, leaving 8 bases between. CDR1 SQVTM and CDR2 ANQGSEA come from the germline V gene. Here the CDR3 DNA reads TGCAGCGTTGAATCGGCATCCAATGAGCAGTTCTTC. Its translation is CSVESASNEQFF.

This clonotype was picked up many times. The chain recombines TRBV12-3 or TRBV12-4 with TRBJ1-5, with D perhaps TRBD1 (5 bases). The CDR3 sequence is 15 residues long. The V end lost 6 bases, the J end lost 6 bases, and 18 bases lay between the germline ends. The CDR3 here is CASSPSWGVSQPQHF. The DNA for the CDR3 is TGTGCCAGCAGCCCCTCCTGGGGGGTGAGTCAGCCCCAGCATTTT.

This clonotype was seen at least ten times. The chain combines TRBV9 with TRBJ2-2; a possible D gene is TRBD1 (6 bases). The V gene's germline CDR1 is SGDLS and CDR2 YYNGEE. Trimming took off 3 bases at V and 5 bases at J, with 17 bases between the two ends. The CDR3 covers 16 residues. This CDR3 is CASSARTEIETGELFF. In DNA, the CDR3 is TGTGCCAGCAGCGCCCGGACAGAAATAGAAACCGGGGAGCTGTTTTTT.

This chain uses TRBV5-1 with TRBJ2-1; TRBD1 agrees at 9 bases. Germline CDR1 reads SGHRS; CDR2 reads YFSETQ. The junction had 5 bases not matched to a gene; V was cut back by 0 bases and J by 7 bases. This CDR3 has 15 amino acids. CDR3 in DNA: TGCGCCAGCAGCTTGGCCGAAGGACAGGGGAATGAGCAGTTCTTC. Protein product: CASSLAEGQGNEQFF.

The genes are TRBV28 and TRBJ1-1; maybe TRBD1 (6 bases). V was trimmed by 5 bases and J by 11 bases, leaving 15 bases between them. From germline, CDR1 is MDHEN and CDR2 SYDVKM. This CDR3 region has 12 residues. CDR3: CASSLLQGGAFF. As DNA, the CDR3 is TGTGCCAGCAGTCTATTACAGGGTGGGGCTTTCTTT.

This clonotype was observed many times. The V gene is TRBV20-1, the J gene TRBJ2-3; 8 nucleotides match TRBD2. Germline V CDR1 and CDR2: DFQATT, SNEGSKA (reference sequence). This CDR3 region has 13 residues. V trimming: 3 bases; J trimming: 3 bases; junction bases outside the gene matches: 2. CDR3 sequence: CSARPGGTDTQYF. In nucleotides, the CDR3 is TGCAGTGCTAGGCCGGGAGGGACAGATACGCAGTATTTT.

J is TRBJ2-7 and V is TRBV28; no reliable D call. CDR1 and CDR2 (germline): MDHEN, SYDVKM. V dropped 5 bases and J dropped 2 bases, with 13 bases sitting between them. The CDR3 is 14 residues long. Here the CDR3 DNA reads TGTGCCAGCAGTCTAAGTGGCGGCACCTACGAGCAGTACTTC. Its protein product is CASSLSGGTYEQYF.

This clonotype was recorded at least ten times. The chain employs TRBV15 and TRBJ2-7, with no clear D. Germline-derived CDR1 and CDR2 are LNHNV and YYDKDF (reference sequence). Trimming pared 1 base from V and 4 bases from J, leaving 11 bases between. CDR3 length: 14 residues. Here the CDR3 reads CATSRGYGTYEQYF. For the CDR3, the DNA is TGTGCCACCAGCAGAGGCTATGGAACGTACGAGCAGTACTTC.

The J gene is TRBJ2-6, the V gene TRBV7-9, with 10 bases that match TRBD1. CDR1 is SEHNR, CDR2 FQNEAQ, per germline (reference sequence). CDR3 size: 17 residues. Trimming removed 5 bases from V and 1 base from J; junction bases left unmatched: 5. The CDR3: CASSPMGQGSGANVLTF. In DNA form, the CDR3 reads TGTGCCAGCAGCCCAATGGGACAGGGGTCTGGGGCCAACGTCCTGACTTTC.

This clonotype was found a few times. The genes are TRBV18 and TRBJ2-7, with D uncertain. The germline V and J ends were trimmed by 3 bases and 4 bases, with 10 bases remaining between them. CDR1 and CDR2 (germline): KGHSH, LQKENI. The CDR3 runs to 13 residues. The CDR3: CASSPSAAYEQYF. The CDR3 DNA reads as TGTGCCAGCTCACCGAGCGCAGCATACGAGCAGTACTTC.

The chain couples TRBV9 to TRBJ1-2; no definite D call. The V end lost 0 bases, the J end lost 5 bases, and 5 bases lay between the germline ends. Germline CDR1 reads SGDLS; CDR2 reads YYNGEE. CDR3 length: 12 residues. CDR3 amino acids: CASSVDPYGYTF. CDR3 DNA sequence: TGTGCCAGCAGCGTAGATCCGTATGGCTACACCTTC.

The chain couples TRBV7-2 to TRBJ2-2; TRBD2 aligns across 7 bases. The CDR3 sequence is 15 residues long. Germline-derived CDR1 and CDR2 are SGHTA and FQGNSA. After removal of 5 bases from V and 6 bases from J, the junction contained 9 bases not matched to a gene. The CDR3 coding sequence is TGTGCCAGCAGCCCGAGGGGACTATTACCCGGGGAGCTGTTTTTT. Encoded protein: CASSPRGLLPGELFF.

The CDR3 protein is CASSQDGFRTDTQYF. DNA for the CDR3: TGTGCCAGCAGCCAAGACGGGTTTCGCACAGATACGCAGTATTTT. The rearrangement links TRBV3-1 to TRBJ2-3; no definite D call. Germline V gene data show CDR1 as LGHDT and CDR2 as YNNKEL (reference sequence). Between the trimmed V and J ends, which lost 0 bases and 1 base, there was a span of 8 bases. The CDR3 has 15 amino acids.

This clonotype was detected ten times or more. CDR3 in amino acids: CAISESVDSSYNEQFF. The CDR3 coding sequence is TGTGCCATCAGTGAGTCGGTGGACAGCTCCTACAATGAGCAGTTCTTC. The chain employs TRBV10-3 and TRBJ2-1, with D tentatively TRBD1 (6 bases). V lost 0 bases and J lost 0, with 9 bases in between. The CDR3 runs to 16 residues. CDR1 is ENHRY and CDR2 is SYGVKD in the germline V gene.

J is TRBJ2-7 and V is TRBV2, with TRBD2 matching 8 bases. The germline gives CDR1 SNHLY, CDR2 FYNNEI. The CDR3 extends over 16 amino acids. After removal of 3 bases from V and 6 bases from J, the junction contained 13 bases not matched to a gene. CDR3 nucleotides: TGTGCCAGCAGTGACTCGCCGACTAGCGTGGGAGGCGAGCAGTACTTC. Translation: CASSDSPTSVGGEQYF.

Many counts were recorded for this clonotype. The rearrangement joins TRBV9 to TRBJ2-2; D might be TRBD1 (6 bases). V shed 3 bases and J shed 6 bases, with 15 bases lying between them. This CDR3 has 15 amino acids. Looked up from germline, CDR1 is SGDLS and CDR2 is YYNGEE. The DNA of the CDR3 is TGTGCCAGCAGCGCCCGGGACATTGGGTCCGGGGAGCTGTTTTTT. Protein sequence: CASSARDIGSGELFF.

This chain joins TRBV24-1 and TRBJ2-1, with a weak D call TRBD1 (5 bases). The CDR3 loop spans 16 amino acids. Germline assignment: CDR1 KGHDR and CDR2 SFDVKD. Trimming stripped 0 bases from V and 1 base from J, with 9 bases between. The CDR3 sequence: CATSDLQGSSYNEQFF. The CDR3 DNA reads as TGTGCCACCAGTGATTTGCAGGGTAGTTCCTACAATGAGCAGTTCTTC.

In regard to this clonotype: It is unclear where the CDR3 begins or ends on the DNA, so no DNA is shown, and the CDR3 is as TCRdb lists it. The gene calls are TRBV5-5 and TRBJ2-2; TRBD1, the table's D call, lacks a check against the DNA. In germline, CDR1 is SGHKS, CDR2 YYEKEE (reference sequence). Termini included, the CDR3 measures 17 amino acids. CDR3: CASSLEGTGITPGSCFF.

This chain joins TRBV11-2 and TRBJ2-7, with D possibly being TRBD1 (5 bases). The germline V gene has CDR1 SGHAT and CDR2 FQNNGV. Trimming removed 5 bases at V and 2 bases at J, with 22 bases between. The CDR3 has 17 residues. The CDR3 loop is CASSPPLRQRTAYEQYF. CDR3 DNA sequence: TGTGCCAGCAGCCCTCCCCTAAGACAGCGTACCGCCTACGAGCAGTACTTC.

This clonotype was recorded a few times. The chain employs TRBV18 and TRBJ2-7; D is unresolved. Germline CDR1 is KGHSH and CDR2 is LQKENI. V gave up 3 bases and J gave up 6 bases, with 9 bases separating them. The length of the CDR3 is 12 residues. The DNA for the CDR3 is TGTGCCAGCTCACCGGTTCCAGGCGAGCAGTACTTC. As protein: CASSPVPGEQYF.

The V gene is TRBV12-3 or TRBV12-4, the J gene TRBJ1-2, with 7 bases matching TRBD1. The CDR3 is 13 residues long. V trimming: 3 bases; J trimming: 7 bases; junction bases outside the gene matches: 5. The DNA for the CDR3 is TGTGCCAGCAGTTTCAAGACAGGGTCTGGCTACACCTTC. Protein product: CASSFKTGSGYTF.

The chain is built from TRBV28 and TRBJ1-2; 8 nucleotides match TRBD1. The CDR3 covers 13 residues. V lost 6 bases, J lost 10 bases, and 10 bases stayed unmatched. Germline CDR1 reads MDHEN; CDR2 reads SYDVKM. This chain's CDR3 is CASSPTGAFDYTF. In DNA, the CDR3 is TGTGCCAGCAGCCCGACAGGGGCGTTTGACTACACCTTC.

This clonotype was counted many times. The chain carries TRBV28 and TRBJ1-4, with a tentative D call TRBD1 (5 bases). Looked up from germline, CDR1 is MDHEN and CDR2 is SYDVKM. V was pared by 4 bases and J by 0 bases, with 18 bases between. This CDR3 has 18 residues. CDR3 bases: TGTGCCAGCAGTTCGGACCGACGGACAACGTCAACTAATGAAAAACTGTTTTTT. It translates to CASSSDRRTTSTNEKLFF.

This clonotype was found a few times. J is TRBJ2-5 and V is TRBV20-1; D ambiguous. Trimming cost V 1 base and J 1 base, with 13 bases left between them. Germline V lookup: CDR1 DFQATT, CDR2 SNEGSKA (reference sequence). The CDR3 contains 15 residues. CDR3 bases: TGCAGTGCTAGAGGGGGTTTGACAACCCAAGAGACCCAGTACTTC. Protein sequence: CSARGGLTTQETQYF.

This rearrangement joins TRBV7-9 to TRBJ1-1; D might be TRBD1 (5 bases). The CDR3 is 14 amino acids. Germline V gene lookup returns CDR1 SEHNR and CDR2 FQNEAQ (reference sequence). Trimming left V 4 bases short and J 3 bases short, with 12 bases between. In nucleotides, the CDR3 is TGTGCCAGCAGCTCTTACCGGGACTACACTGAAGCTTTCTTT. It encodes CASSSYRDYTEAFF.

V gene TRBV6-2 or TRBV6-3 combines with J gene TRBJ2-6; 11 bases are a match to TRBD1. V was clipped by 2 bases and J by 4 bases; unmatched bases: 13. Germline lookup yields CDR1 MNHEY and CDR2 SVGEGT. The CDR3 length is 20 residues. As DNA, the CDR3 is TGTGCCAGCAGTTACAGGAGTTCTGGACAGGGGGCGCCCGGGGCCAACGTCCTGACTTTC. Translation gives CASSYRSSGQGAPGANVLTF.

The chain is built from TRBV7-6 and TRBJ2-7, with 10 bases aligning to TRBD2. With 5 bases clipped from V and 2 bases from J, the junction kept 6 bases outside the gene matches. This CDR3 contains 15 residues. Per the germline V gene, CDR1 is SGHVS and CDR2 is FNYEAQ. In nucleotides, the CDR3 is TGTGCCAGCAGCGACAGGACTAGCGGTGCCTACGAGCAGTACTTC. This translates into CASSDRTSGAYEQYF.

This clonotype was found many times. The chain joins TRBV11-2 to TRBJ2-2; TRBD2 agrees at 8 bases. There are 17 residues in the CDR3. Germline-derived CDR1 and CDR2 are SGHAT and FQNNGV. V was clipped by 1 base and J by 5 bases; unmatched bases: 9. This chain's CDR3 is CASSLGSSGSGTGELFF. In DNA, the CDR3 is TGTGCCAGCAGCTTAGGTTCCAGCGGGAGTGGTACCGGGGAGCTGTTTTTT.